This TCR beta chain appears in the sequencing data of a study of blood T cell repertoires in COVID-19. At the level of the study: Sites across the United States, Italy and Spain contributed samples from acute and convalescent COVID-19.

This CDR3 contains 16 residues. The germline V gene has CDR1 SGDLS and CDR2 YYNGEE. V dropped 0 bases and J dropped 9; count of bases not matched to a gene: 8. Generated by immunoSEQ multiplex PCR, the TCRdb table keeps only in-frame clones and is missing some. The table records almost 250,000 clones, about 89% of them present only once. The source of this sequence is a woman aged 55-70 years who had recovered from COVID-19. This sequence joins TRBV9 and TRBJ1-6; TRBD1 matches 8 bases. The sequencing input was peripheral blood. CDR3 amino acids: CASSVGTGQGASPLHF. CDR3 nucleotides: TGTGCCAGCAGCGTAGGTACCGGACAGGGAGCTTCACCCCTCCACTTT.